This T cell receptor beta chain was recorded in a study of PD-1 blockade in classical Hodgkin lymphoma. The CDR3 has 16 residues. V dropped 2 bases and J dropped 4 bases, with 17 bases sitting between them. The germline V gene has CDR1 KGHSH and CDR2 LQKENI. Some clones are missing from TCRdb's copy, which holds only in-frame ones; the method was immunoSEQ multiplex PCR. The sample has some 18,000 clones; 82% are singletons. No patient escaped relapse after autologous stem cell transplantation, and brentuximab vedotin exposure varied. Patients had relapsed/refractory classical Hodgkin lymphoma with complete response, partial response or progressive disease as best response.

This chain uses TRBV18 with TRBJ2-5; D is perhaps TRBD1 (5 bases). Sample: peripheral blood mononuclear cells (PBMCs), taken before the second cycle of nivolumab. This clonotype was sampled from a human donor with classical Hodgkin lymphoma. The CDR3 DNA sequence: TGTGCCAGCTCACCAATTGCAGGGAACTCCAGAGAGACCCAGTACTTC. Residues: CASSPIAGNSRETQYF. Complete variable domain (other parts from reference TRBV18 and TRBJ2-5): NAGVMQNPRHLVRRRGQEARLRCSPMKGHSHVYWYRQLPEEGLKFMVYLQKENIIDESGMPKERFSAEFPKEGPSILRIQQVVRGDSAAYFCASSPIAGNSRETQYFGPGTRLLVL.